The 8 T cell receptor beta chains presented below share a single source sample, sequenced in a study of OX40 agonist ivuxolimab in advanced cancers. TCRdb's table, derived via immunoSEQ multiplex PCR, lists solely in-frame clones and lacks some. The repertoire holds 130,000 or so clones, with approximately 90% as singletons. The sample here was CD4+ or CD8+ T cells sorted from blood, taken in a trial of the OX40 agonist ivuxolimab. Source of these receptors: an adult with an advanced solid tumor such as melanoma, head and neck, liver or kidney cancer.

The genes are TRBV11-1 and TRBJ2-5; tentatively, D is TRBD1 (5 bases). Per germline, CDR1 SGHAT and CDR2 FQDESV (reference sequence). This CDR3 is 14 amino acids long. Trimming cost V 4 bases and J 3 bases, with 12 bases left between them. The CDR3 nucleotides read TGTGCCAGCAGCTCCCGCGGCAGGGAAGAGACCCAGTACTTC. It is translated as CASSSRGREETQYF. The full variable domain, rest sourced from reference TRBV11-1 and TRBJ2-5, is EAEVAQSPRYKITEKSQAVAFWCDPISGHATLYWYRQILGQGPELLVQFQDESVVDDSQLPKDRFSAERLKGVDSTLKIQPAELGDSAMYLCASSSRGREETQYFGPGTRLLVL.

The genes are TRBV9 and TRBJ2-1; 12 positions agree with TRBD2. Germline V CDR1 and CDR2: SGDLS, YYNGEE. With V trimmed by 4 bases and J by 0 bases, 5 bases remained unmatched. The CDR3 is 17 residues long. CDR3 in DNA: TGTGCCAGCAGCCCCCGACTAGCGGGGGTCTCCTACAATGAGCAGTTCTTC. It is translated as CASSPRLAGVSYNEQFF.

V gene TRBV27 combines with J gene TRBJ1-4; TRBD1 is a possible D gene (5 bases). The CDR3 spans 16 residues. V lost 5 bases and J lost 0, with 13 bases in between. Germline CDR1 MNHEY, CDR2 SMNVEV (reference sequence). DNA for the CDR3: TGTGCCAGCAGTCGACAGTTATCTACAACTAATGAAAAACTGTTTTTT. Protein: CASSRQLSTTNEKLFF.

The rearrangement joins TRBV5-1 to TRBJ2-1, with D tentatively TRBD2 (6 bases). V shed 3 bases and J shed 5 bases, with 12 bases lying between them. The germline V gene has CDR1 SGHRS and CDR2 YFSETQ. The CDR3 is 14 amino acids. CDR3 in DNA: TGCGCCAGCAGCTCGGGACTGGGGGACAATGAGCAGTTCTTC. Protein: CASSSGLGDNEQFF.

The rearrangement joins TRBV9 to TRBJ1-1; D ambiguous. The CDR3 has 15 amino acids. The V gene lost 0 bases and the J gene lost 0 bases, with 9 bases spanning the gap. Germline CDR1 SGDLS, CDR2 YYNGEE. CDR3 amino acids: CASSVVASLNTEAFF. CDR3 DNA: TGTGCCAGCAGCGTAGTCGCATCCTTGAACACTGAAGCTTTCTTT.

V gene TRBV27 combines with J gene TRBJ2-3; tentative D call: TRBD1 (6 bases). CDR3 length equals 13 residues. Per germline, CDR1 MNHEY and CDR2 SMNVEV (reference sequence). The ends were cut back, 7 bases at V and 4 bases at J, with 12 bases in the middle. CDR3 sequence reads: CASTGQGPDTQYF. In nucleotides, the CDR3 is TGTGCCAGCACTGGGCAGGGGCCAGATACGCAGTATTTT.

The chain is built from TRBV5-1 and TRBJ2-7, with 8 bases fitting TRBD1. Germline trimming cut 4 bases from V and 3 bases from J; bases unmatched to any gene: 6. In germline, CDR1 is SGHRS, CDR2 YFSETQ. The CDR3 is 14 amino acids. The CDR3 loop reads CASSQDRVLYEQYF. The CDR3, as DNA: TGCGCCAGCAGCCAGGACAGGGTACTCTACGAGCAGTACTTC.

This chain links TRBV4-3 with TRBJ2-4; a possible D gene is TRBD1 (7 bases). The CDR3 is 19 amino acids. The V gene's germline CDR1 is LGHNA and CDR2 YSLEER. Trimming pared 1 base from V and 2 bases from J, leaving 21 bases between. The CDR3 loop is CASSQVRHQGGRTKNIQYF. CDR3 nucleotides: TGCGCCAGCAGCCAAGTCCGGCATCAGGGGGGAAGGACCAAAAACATTCAGTACTTC.